The rows below give T cell receptor beta chains drawn from one sample of a study of blood T cells in healthy people across ages. TCRdb re-called the 5' RACE reads through MiXCR, storing one row per CDR3 protein. The table lists about a million distinct CDR3 sequences, roughly 51% of them singletons. Sequences were obtained from blood. These receptors were taken from an older woman in good health. Each CDR3 is given with its conserved first and last residue. The D gene is left open where the match is weak. Clone size is not always given. Where it is, it says once, few, many or a class for expanded clones.

len,abundance,d_gene,v_gene,j_gene,CDR3nt,CDR3aa
17,NA,TRBD2,TRBV3-1,TRBJ2-3,TGTGCCAGCAGCCAACTACTAGCGGGAGCGAACACAGATACGCAGTATTTT,CASSQLLAGANTDTQYF
16,NA,NA,TRBV4-1,TRBJ2-7,TGCGCCAGCAGCTTCCTAGCTGGGAGCTCCTACAATGAGCAGTACTTC,CASSFLAGSSYNEQYF
13,NA,NA,TRBV27,TRBJ1-4,TGTGCCAGCCGGGCAGGGCTAAATGAAAAACTGTTTTTT,CASRAGLNEKLFF
13,few,TRBD1,TRBV11-2,TRBJ1-1,TGTGCCAGCTCAGGGGGCCCGAACACTGAAGCTTTCTTT,CASSGGPNTEAFF
15,few,NA,TRBV4-2,TRBJ2-7,TGTGCCAGCAGCCAAGACCGTCAGGGCTATTACGAGCAGTACTTC,CASSQDRQGYYEQYF
17,NA,TRBD1,TRBV5-1,TRBJ2-7,TGCGCCAGCAGCAGGGGGCGCGGGACAGGGGGTGCAAACGAGCAGTACTTC,CASSRGRGTGGANEQYF
15,few,NA,TRBV4-3,TRBJ2-3,TGCGCCAGCAGCCAAGGTCTTGGCGACACAGATACGCAGTATTTT,CASSQGLGDTDTQYF
14,few,TRBD1,TRBV6-6,TRBJ2-7,TGTGCCAGCAGTGATAGACAGGGTAGCTACGAGCAGTACTTC,CASSDRQGSYEQYF
14,few,NA,TRBV3-1,TRBJ2-5,TGTGCCAGCAGCCGGGACACATACCAAGAGACCCAGTACTTC,CASSRDTYQETQYF
15,few,NA,TRBV28,TRBJ2-5,TGTGCCAGCAGTTTTATCGGAAGCGACCTCCAGACCCAGTACTTC,CASSFIGSDLQTQYF
16,few,NA,TRBV7-2,TRBJ2-3,TGTGCCAGCAGCTTAAACTGGGGCGGCGGGACAGATACGCAGTATTTT,CASSLNWGGGTDTQYF
14,few,NA,TRBV4-1,TRBJ1-2,TGCGCCAGCAGCCAAGAGGCAGGGGTGGGTGGCTACACCTTC,CASSQEAGVGGYTF
13,NA,NA,TRBV5-1,TRBJ2-1,TGCGCCAGCAGCTTTGAAAGGCGGACCACACAGTTCTTC,CASSFERRTTQFF
15,NA,NA,TRBV20-1,TRBJ1-6,TGCAGTGCCCGATGGGGGGTCTCCTATAATTCACCCCTCCACTTT,CSARWGVSYNSPLHF
15,NA,TRBD2,TRBV7-9,TRBJ2-1,TGTGCCAGCAGCACGCTAGCGGGAGTGGGCAATGAGCAGTTCTTC,CASSTLAGVGNEQFF
16,few,NA,TRBV20-1,TRBJ1-5,TGCAGTGCTAGACAAGATGGGGACGTTTTAGATCAGCCCCAGCATTTT,CSARQDGDVLDQPQHF
15,NA,NA,TRBV9,TRBJ2-1,TGTGCCAGCAGGGGAGAGGGGGGAGTTGACAATGAGCAGTTCTTC,CASRGEGGVDNEQFF
13,few,NA,TRBV20-1,TRBJ2-7,TGCAGTGTGTTCCGCGACAGCACCTACGAGCAGTACTTC,CSVFRDSTYEQYF
12,NA,TRBD1,TRBV28,TRBJ1-5,TGTGCCACCCAGACAGGGAATCAGCCCCAGCATTTT,CATQTGNQPQHF
15,NA,TRBD2,TRBV7-2,TRBJ2-5,TGTGCCAGCAGCGGTAGCGGGAGGGCCTACAATGGGCAGTACTTC,CASSGSGRAYNGQYF
15,NA,NA,TRBV7-2,TRBJ2-5,TGTGCCAGCAGCTTAGCGGGAGTCCTAGGTGAGACCCAGTACTTC,CASSLAGVLGETQYF
16,NA,TRBD1,TRBV6-6,TRBJ2-7,TGTGCCAGCATAATTAAAGGCGGGACAGGAGCCTACGAGCAGTACTTC,CASIIKGGTGAYEQYF